A selection of T cell receptor beta chains follows, all from one sample in a study of blood T cell repertoires in COVID-19. Here immunoSEQ multiplex PCR was the method, and the copy in TCRdb shows in-frame clones only, minus some. This table has around 300,000 clones, 70% to 90% appearing once. Sequenced input: peripheral blood. Receptor source: a human donor in a cohort sampled during active COVID-19. The CDR3 runs from the conserved cysteine through the conserved F or W. D genes are given only for firm matches. Size values are once, few and many counts, or a class for expanded clones, and some rows have none.

TRBJ1-4 once TRBD1 TRBV24-1 CATSDSAGTGDEKLFF TGTGCCACCAGTGATTCCGCCGGGACAGGGGATGAAAAACTGTTTTTT
TRBJ2-1 . TRBD2 TRBV19 CASSIPSGGRNEQFF TGTGCCAGTAGTATCCCTAGCGGGGGGAGGAATGAGCAGTTCTTC
TRBJ2-2 . TRBD1 TRBV5-1 CASRGQGEGTGELFF TGCGCCAGCAGAGGACAGGGGGAAGGCACCGGGGAGCTGTTTTTT
TRBJ2-3 . TRBD1 TRBV10-3 CAIGLQGAGTDTQYF TGTGCCATCGGACTTCAGGGGGCTGGCACAGATACGCAGTATTTT
TRBJ1-1 . . TRBV20-1 CSAGRPTEAFF TGCAGTGCTGGGAGACCAACCGAAGCTTTCTTT
TRBJ2-7 . . TRBV4-2 CASSQDRGAYEQYF TGTGCCAGCAGCCAAGACAGGGGGGCCTACGAGCAGTACTTC
TRBJ1-1 . . TRBV10-3 CAISESRMNTEAFF TGTGCCATCAGTGAGTCGAGGATGAACACTGAAGCTTTCTTT
TRBJ1-2 . . TRBV5-1 CASSLAPGDGYTF TGCGCCAGCAGCTTGGCGCCAGGGGATGGCTACACCTTC
TRBJ2-3 once TRBD1 TRBV10-3 CAISDDRGLGDTQYF TGTGCCATCAGTGATGACAGGGGGCTGGGAGATACGCAGTATTTT
TRBJ1-2 . TRBD1 TRBV12-5 CASGVDRVSNYGYTF TGTGCTAGTGGTGTGGACAGGGTATCAAACTATGGCTACACCTTC
TRBJ2-7 . TRBD2 TRBV5-1 CASRIIAGGTYEQYF TGCGCCAGCAGAATAATCGCGGGGGGGACCTACGAGCAGTACTTC
TRBJ1-1 . TRBD1 TRBV5-8 CASSLRGAGGKAFF TGTGCCAGCAGCTTGAGGGGAGCAGGGGGCAAAGCTTTCTTT
TRBJ1-1 . . TRBV6-4 CASSVQGNTEAFF TGTGCCAGCAGTGTACAGGGAAACACTGAAGCTTTCTTT
TRBJ2-3 once . TRBV7-2 CASSQSTGTDTQYF TGTGCCAGCAGCCAGAGTACAGGTACAGATACGCAGTATTTT
TRBJ1-1 few . TRBV20-1 CSASFPEEAFF TGCAGTGCTAGTTTTCCGGAGGAAGCTTTCTTT
TRBJ1-5 once . TRBV30 CAWSVRGQGFQPQHF TGTGCCTGGAGTGTCAGGGGTCAGGGTTTTCAGCCCCAGCATTTT
TRBJ1-2 few . TRBV18 CASSPGQKNGYTF TGTGCCAGCTCACCGGGGCAGAAGAATGGCTACACCTTC
TRBJ2-1 . TRBD1 TRBV6-6 CASSLTGTGLYNEQFF TGTGCCAGCAGTTTAACCGGGACAGGGTTATACAATGAGCAGTTCTTC
TRBJ1-1 . . TRBV9 CASSVNRNTEAFF TGTGCCAGCAGCGTAAACAGGAACACTGAAGCTTTCTTT
TRBJ2-5 once . TRBV12-5 CASGLQETQYF TGTGCTAGTGGACTTCAAGAGACCCAGTACTTC
TRBJ2-3 . . TRBV7-2 CASSYSYLDTDTQYF TGTGCCAGCAGCTATTCATATTTAGACACAGATACGCAGTATTTT
TRBJ1-4 . . TRBV5-6 CASSLLSDPGKLFF TGTGCCAGCAGCTTGCTGTCAGATCCAGGGAAACTGTTTTTT
TRBJ1-6 . . TRBV7-9 CASSLLASSGPLHF TGTGCCAGCAGCTTACTTGCCTCGAGCGGACCCCTCCACTTT
TRBJ1-2 . TRBD1 TRBV13 CASSLRDRVNYGYTF TGTGCCAGCAGCTTACGGGACAGGGTAAACTATGGCTACACCTTC
TRBJ2-3 . . TRBV4-2 CASSPAERDTQYF TGTGCCAGCAGCCCCGCCGAGAGGGATACGCAGTATTTT
TRBJ2-3 . TRBD1 TRBV5-1 CASSLVQGDTDTQYF TGCGCCAGCAGCTTGGTACAGGGGGATACAGATACGCAGTATTTT
TRBJ1-2 . . TRBV5-6 CASSFRGAHGYTF TGTGCCAGCAGCTTCCGGGGGGCCCATGGCTACACCTTC
TRBJ1-1 . TRBD1 TRBV24-1 CATSDGTGVSEAFF TGTGCCACCAGTGATGGGACAGGTGTATCCGAAGCTTTCTTT
TRBJ1-1 . . TRBV6-5 CATSGGRNTEAFF TGTGCCACCTCCGGGGGAAGGAACACTGAAGCTTTCTTT
TRBJ1-2 . . TRBV6-6 CASSSDSAMGYTF TGTGCCAGCAGTTCCGACAGTGCTATGGGCTACACCTTC
TRBJ2-2 . TRBD1 TRBV5-1 CASSPGTEETGELFF TGCGCCAGCAGCCCTGGGACAGAGGAGACCGGGGAGCTGTTTTTT
TRBJ2-7 few . TRBV6-5 CASSYSRGAYEQYF TGTGCCAGCAGTTACTCCAGGGGGGCCTACGAGCAGTACTTC
TRBJ1-6 . . TRBV3-1/TRBV3-2 CASSIQGVPLHF TGTGCCAGCAGTATCCAAGGGGTACCCCTCCACTTT
TRBJ1-2 . . TRBV3-1/TRBV3-2 CASSPGHLLGYTF TGTGCCAGCAGCCCGGGACACCTCCTAGGCTACACCTTC
TRBJ2-4 . . TRBV7-9 CASSSGDIQYF TGTGCCAGCAGCTCCGGGGACATTCAGTACTTC
TRBJ1-4 . TRBD1 TRBV12-5 CASGLVNRYRGDEKLFF TGTGCTAGTGGTTTGGTAAACAGGTACAGGGGTGATGAAAAACTGTTTTTT
TRBJ2-7 once TRBD1 TRBV27 CASSLSKGQTYEQYF TGTGCCAGCAGTTTATCGAAGGGACAGACCTACGAGCAGTACTTC
TRBJ2-7 . . TRBV5-8 CASDPPGTESYEQYF TGTGCCAGCGACCCCCCAGGGACTGAATCCTACGAGCAGTACTTC
TRBJ1-2 . . TRBV7-6 CASSLLYGYTF TGTGCCAGCAGCCTCCTCTATGGCTACACCTTC
TRBJ1-5 . TRBD1 TRBV30 CACQTGGLNQPQHF TGTGCCTGCCAGACAGGGGGACTCAATCAGCCCCAGCATTTT
TRBJ2-7 . TRBD2 TRBV3-1/TRBV3-2 CASSKRLAGDHYEQYF TGTGCCAGCAGCAAACGACTAGCGGGGGACCATTACGAGCAGTACTTC
TRBJ1-1 . . TRBV10-3 CAISGKGVDTEAFF TGTGCCATCAGTGGTAAGGGGGTGGACACTGAAGCTTTCTTT
TRBJ2-2 . . TRBV24-1 CATIAGELFF TGTGCCACCATAGCCGGGGAGCTGTTTTTT
TRBJ1-6 . . TRBV3-1/TRBV3-2 CASSQVRATGSEAYNSPLHF TGTGCCAGCAGCCAAGTTCGGGCGACAGGTTCGGAGGCCTATAATTCACCCCTCCACTTT
TRBJ1-2 . . TRBV6-1 CASSETNIKDTF TGTGCCAGCAGTGAAACCAACATCAAAGACACCTTC
TRBJ2-3 . . TRBV27 CASSPDYTDTQYF TGTGCCAGCAGTCCCGACTACACAGATACGCAGTATTTT
TRBJ1-5 . . TRBV19 CASSRQETVNQPQHF TGTGCCAGTAGTCGACAGGAGACCGTCAATCAGCCCCAGCATTTT
TRBJ1-2 . TRBD1 TRBV20-1 CSASTQGALANYGYTF TGCAGTGCTAGTACACAGGGGGCCTTAGCTAACTATGGCTACACCTTC
TRBJ1-1 once . TRBV10-3 CAISEGGTEAFF TGTGCCATCAGTGAAGGGGGCACTGAAGCTTTCTTT
TRBJ1-2 . TRBD1 TRBV2 CASRGDRGNYGYTF TGTGCCAGCAGGGGCGACAGGGGGAACTATGGCTACACCTTC
TRBJ2-7 few TRBD2 TRBV10-2 CASSVAGGPDEQYF TGCGCCAGCAGTGTGGCGGGGGGGCCCGACGAGCAGTACTTC
TRBJ1-1 . . TRBV9 CASSVGSEEAFF TGTGCCAGCAGCGTAGGGAGCGAGGAGGCTTTCTTT
TRBJ2-4 . . TRBV10-2 CASSTDRIIQYF TGCGCCAGCAGCACCGACAGGATAATTCAGTACTTC
TRBJ1-1 few . TRBV9 CASSVEGVGDTEAFF TGTGCCAGCAGCGTAGAAGGGGTAGGGGACACTGAAGCTTTCTTT